This TCR beta chain was recovered during a study of graft-versus-host responses after intestinal transplantation. Across the whole study: Anti-thymocyte globulin was used for induction in all recipients, who then took tacrolimus and steroids for approximately 3 years. Study findings and constraints: Researchers found GvH clones in recipient marrow, and some showed up first in ileum or blood. Peak GvH clone levels in circulation were associated with early post-transplant HvG declines. Patients who carried graft-donor T cell macrochimerism also had high graft-versus-host to host-versus-graft clonal ratios in their allografts.

Note on this clone: Its antigen is unidentified.

Germline loops: CDR1 MDHEN, CDR2 SYDVKM. Germline trimming cut 6 bases from V and 0 bases from J; bases unmatched to any gene: 7. CDR3 length equals 15 residues. Repertoires were generated with immunoSEQ multiplex PCR, while TCRdb's copy carries only in-frame clones and drops some. The table includes roughly 98,000 clones, 85% to 95% detected once. This clonotype was obtained from a human donor who was the organ donor for an intestinal transplant. This chain uses TRBV28 with TRBJ1-1; 7 bases are a match to TRBD1. Sequenced material: unstimulated CD8+ T cells sorted from spleen or lymph node cells, taken before transplant. DNA of the CDR3: TGTGCCAGCAGCCACGACAGGGTACTGAACACTGAAGCTTTCTTT. Translated, it gives CASSHDRVLNTEAFF.